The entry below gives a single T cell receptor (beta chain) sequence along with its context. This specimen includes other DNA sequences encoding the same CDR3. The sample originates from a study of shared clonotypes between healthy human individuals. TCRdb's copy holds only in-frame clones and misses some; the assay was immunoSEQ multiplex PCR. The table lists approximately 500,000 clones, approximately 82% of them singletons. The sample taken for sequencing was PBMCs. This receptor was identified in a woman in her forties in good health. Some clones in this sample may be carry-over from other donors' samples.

CDR3 amino acids: CASSLGGNQETQYF. CDR3 DNA sequence: TGTGCCAGCAGCTTAGGCGGTAACCAAGAGACCCAGTACTTC. The chain has TRBV7-9 and TRBJ2-5; no reliable D call. V lost 1 base and J 0 bases, leaving 6 bases between the germline ends. This CDR3 spans 14 amino acids. Germline CDR1 SEHNR, CDR2 FQNEAQ (reference sequence). The whole variable domain, remainder taken from reference TRBV7-9 and TRBJ2-5, is DTGVSQNPRHKITKRGQNVTFRCDPISEHNRLYWYRQTLGQGPEFLTYFQNEAQLEKSRLLSDRFSAERPKGSFSTLEIQRTEQGDSAMYLCASSLGGNQETQYFGPGTRLLVL.